This T cell receptor beta chain was identified during a study of identical twins. MiXCR, run by TCRdb on the 5' RACE reads, gives a single entry per CDR3 protein. The sample holds a few hundred thousand distinct CDR3 sequences, roughly 8.7% seen once. This clonotype came up many times. The CDR3 loop spans 14 amino acids. The germline V gene has CDR1 MNHEY and CDR2 SMNVEV (reference sequence). The V gene lost 2 bases and the J gene lost 2 bases, with 10 bases spanning the gap. This same sample was also part of a study on yellow fever vaccine responses in identical twins.

The specimen was CD8+ T cells sorted from blood. The chain uses TRBV27 and TRBJ2-7, with a possible D match to TRBD2 (6 bases). This sequence originates from a woman younger than 35 in good health. CDR3 sequence: CASSLGPGAYEQYF. CDR3 in DNA: TGTGCCAGCAGTTTAGGTCCGGGGGCCTACGAGCAGTACTTC.